This TCR beta chain derives from a study of blood T cell repertoires in COVID-19. Study-wide background: PBMCs, B-cell-depleted T cells, or T cells were the source of the cDNA or gDNA that made up the material.

Participant-reported clinical history was the basis for cohort assignment. Sequenced by immunoSEQ multiplex PCR; TCRdb stores in-frame clones only, minus some. The sample holds around 180,000 clones; 70% to 85% are singletons and the top ten take approximately 12%. The V and J ends lost 8 bases and 2 bases respectively, with 10 bases between them. This CDR3 is built from 14 residues. Germline V gene data show CDR1 as LGHDT and CDR2 as YNNKEL (reference sequence). The sequence was obtained from a man aged 50 to 59 who had recovered from COVID-19. The sequenced material came from PBMCs or T cells enriched from blood (not recorded which). The chain recombines TRBV3-1 (or the pseudogene TRBV3-2) with TRBJ2-6; no firm D call. The CDR3: CASAFRTGANVLTF. The CDR3 DNA sequence: TGTGCCAGCGCGTTTCGCACTGGGGCCAACGTCCTGACTTTC.